What follows are 12 T cell receptor beta chains derived from one specimen sequenced in a study of shared clonotypes between healthy human individuals. The data were produced by immunoSEQ multiplex PCR, yet TCRdb's version contains in-frame clones alone and is incomplete. The table shows millions of clones, with about 95% occurring only once. Terminally differentiated effector memory CD45RA+ cells were excluded by CCR7 positive selection of CD45RO-negative cells. Sequencing was done on a sample of naive CD8+ T cells sorted from blood. These receptors were collected from a man aged 18 to 30 in good health.

The rearrangement links TRBV19 to TRBJ1-5; no definite D call. With 7 bases removed from V and 7 bases from J, the gap between germline ends came to 11 bases. In germline, CDR1 is LNHDA, CDR2 SQIVND (reference sequence). The CDR3 has 12 amino acids. The CDR3 region is CASKSGGQPQHF. The CDR3 coding sequence is TGTGCCAGTAAGAGCGGCGGACAGCCCCAGCATTTT.

The CDR3 sequence is CASSWRESSYEQYF. The CDR3 DNA sequence: TGCGCCAGCAGTTGGCGGGAAAGCTCCTACGAGCAGTACTTC. The chain combines TRBV10-2 with TRBJ2-7, with D perhaps matching TRBD2 (6 bases). The CDR3 has 14 amino acids. V gave up 5 bases and J gave up 0 bases, with 11 bases separating them. In germline, CDR1 is WSHSY, CDR2 SAAADI.

This clone was picked up one time. The chain is built from TRBV9 and TRBJ1-6; no clear D gene. V dropped 0 bases and J dropped 1 base, with 8 bases sitting between them. Germline lookup yields CDR1 SGDLS and CDR2 YYNGEE. The CDR3 is 16 residues long. In nucleotides, the CDR3 is TGTGCCAGCAGCGTAGGTGAACAGTCCTATAATTCACCCCTCCACTTT. Translation gives CASSVGEQSYNSPLHF.

This chain links TRBV6-5 with TRBJ2-7; tentative D call: TRBD1 (6 bases). Trimming removed 11 bases at V and 2 bases at J, with 13 bases between. This CDR3 spans 12 amino acids. The V gene's germline CDR1 is MNHEY and CDR2 SVGAGI. The CDR3 nucleotides are TGTGCCCCAAACAGGGCCACCTACGAGCAGTACTTC. Its protein is CAPNRATYEQYF.

This chain joins TRBV7-2 and TRBJ2-5; weak D call: TRBD1 (6 bases). This CDR3 is built from 15 residues. V was trimmed by 1 base and J by 5 bases, leaving 14 bases between them. Germline CDR1 is SGHTA and CDR2 is FQGNSA. The CDR3 nucleotides read TGTGCCAGCAGCTTAGACAGGGCCAAACCGGAGACCCAGTACTTC. It encodes CASSLDRAKPETQYF. The full variable domain, in which reference TRBV7-2 and TRBJ2-5 provide the parts outside the CDR3, is GAGVSQSPSNKVTEKGKDVELRCDPISGHTALYWYRQSLGQGLEFLIYFQGNSAPDKSGLPSDRFSAERTGGSVSTLTIQRTQQEDSAVYLCASSLDRAKPETQYFGPGTRLLVL.

This clone was counted once. V usage is TRBV9 and J usage is TRBJ2-3, with TRBD2 identical over 7 bases. Germline V lookup: CDR1 SGDLS, CDR2 YYNGEE. The V and J ends lost 0 bases and 4 bases, in that order; junction bases with no gene match: 5. The CDR3 runs 15 residues. The CDR3 reads CASSVAGLDSDTQYF. In nucleotides, the CDR3 is TGTGCCAGCAGCGTAGCTGGACTAGACTCAGATACGCAGTATTTT. The full variable domain, completed using reference TRBV9 and TRBJ2-3, is DSGVTQTPKHLITATGQRVTLRCSPRSGDLSVYWYQQSLDQGLQFLIQYYNGEERAKGNILERFSAQQFPDLHSELNLSSLELGDSALYFCASSVAGLDSDTQYFGPGTRLTVL.

This clone appeared once. The genes are TRBV7-8 and TRBJ2-5; D unclear. Germline lookup yields CDR1 SGHVS and CDR2 FQNEAQ. The CDR3 covers 12 residues. V lost 2 bases to trimming and J lost 5 bases, with 6 bases between them. The CDR3 nucleotides read TGTGCCAGCAGCTTATCCGTTGAGACCCAGTACTTC. Residues: CASSLSVETQYF.

This clone was detected only once. The chain combines TRBV2 with TRBJ2-3; no definite D call. V lost 10 bases, J lost 4 bases, and 9 bases lay in between. The CDR3 totals 11 residues. Germline V gene lookup returns CDR1 SNHLY and CDR2 FYNNEI. Written as DNA, the CDR3 is TGTGCCACCGAAACCCCAGATACGCAGTATTTT. This encodes CATETPDTQYF.

The chain links TRBV7-8 to TRBJ2-1; 9 bases match TRBD2. CDR1 SGHVS and CDR2 FQNEAQ come from the germline V gene. This CDR3 spans 16 amino acids. V dropped 5 bases and J dropped 4; count of bases not matched to a gene: 9. CDR3 bases: TGTGCCAGCAGCCCCAACTTAGCGGGGGCTTACAATGAGCAGTTCTTC. It codes for CASSPNLAGAYNEQFF.

J is TRBJ1-2 and V is TRBV11-2; D gene ambiguous. CDR1 is SGHAT, CDR2 FQNNGV, per germline. There are 14 residues in the CDR3. Trimming shortened V by 1 base and J by 7 bases, and 13 bases separated the two germline ends. In DNA, the CDR3 is TGTGCCAGCAGCTTAGGAACGGGTTTTGGTGGCTACACCTTC. This gives the protein CASSLGTGFGGYTF.

The gene calls are TRBV10-1 and TRBJ2-7, with 8 bases identical to TRBD1. This CDR3 contains 14 residues. Germline CDR1 is WNHNN and CDR2 is SYGVQD (reference sequence). Trimming removed 3 bases from V and 6 bases from J; junction bases left unmatched: 7. The CDR3 nucleotides are TGCGCCAGCAGTGAATCAGGGGGCGGAGGCGAGCAGTACTTC. It translates to CASSESGGGGEQYF.

The CDR3 here is CASSYRDSSTDTQYF. The CDR3 nucleotides are TGTGCCAGCAGCTACAGGGACAGTTCCACAGATACGCAGTATTTT. This chain connects TRBV7-8 to TRBJ2-3; 7 nucleotides line up with TRBD1. Germline V lookup: CDR1 SGHVS, CDR2 FQNEAQ. After removal of 4 bases from V and 2 bases from J, the junction contained 6 bases not matched to a gene. This CDR3 spans 15 amino acids.